A selection of T cell receptor beta chains follows, all from one sample in a study of blood T cells in healthy people across ages. TCRdb redid the calling of the 5' RACE reads with MiXCR, one entry per CDR3 protein. The data show hundreds of thousands of distinct CDR3 sequences, with about 62% seen just once and around 22% held by the top ten. Input material: blood. The source of these receptors is a man younger than 40 in good health. CDR3s include the opening cysteine and the closing phenylalanine or tryptophan. Fields, in order: D gene, J gene, V gene, clone size, CDR3 length, CDR3 DNA, CDR3 protein. A D gene is named only where the DNA matches it firmly. Clone size is shown for a subset of rows, as once, few, many or a class of expanded clone.

- | TRBJ2-3 | TRBV7-9 | - | 14 | TGTGCCAGCAGCTTAGAACAACGCACGGATACGCAGTATTTT | CASSLEQRTDTQYF
- | TRBJ2-7 | TRBV15 | few | 18 | TGTGCCACCAGCAGAGGGTTGCTAATCCTTTCTCAACCCTACGAGCAGTACTTC | CATSRGLLILSQPYEQYF
TRBD2 | TRBJ2-6 | TRBV15 | few | 16 | TGTGCCACCAGCGGCAGCGGGGCGCTTGGGGCCAACGTCCTGACTTTC | CATSGSGALGANVLTF
- | TRBJ2-1 | TRBV6-1 | once | 12 | TGTGCCAGCAGCTACCTTTACAATGAGCAGTTCTTC | CASSYLYNEQFF
- | TRBJ2-7 | TRBV7-8 | - | 14 | TGTGCCAGCAGCCCACACAGGGTGACCTACGAGCAGTACTTC | CASSPHRVTYEQYF
- | TRBJ2-6 | TRBV12-3/TRBV12-4 | - | 18 | TGTGCCAGCAGTTTCAGGCGAGGGTTAAACCTCGAGACCAACGTCCTGACTTTC | CASSFRRGLNLETNVLTF
- | TRBJ2-1 | TRBV29-1 | few | 14 | TGCAGCGTTGGTGTTTCGGGTACTAACAATGAGCAGTTCTTC | CSVGVSGTNNEQFF
TRBD2 | TRBJ2-1 | TRBV24-1 | few | 15 | TGTGCCACCAGTGATGCGGGGGGTCCCTACAATGAGCAGTTCTTC | CATSDAGGPYNEQFF
- | TRBJ2-7 | TRBV7-6 | - | 15 | TGTGCCAGCAGCTTAGCGGTTGGGCCGGTCTACGAGCAGTACTTC | CASSLAVGPVYEQYF
TRBD2 | TRBJ2-5 | TRBV20-1 | few | 19 | TGCAGTGCTAGAGGCACGGCGGGGCTAGCGGGGCCATTCCAAGAGACCCAGTACTTC | CSARGTAGLAGPFQETQYF
TRBD2 | TRBJ2-1 | TRBV12-3/TRBV12-4 | - | 15 | TGTGCCAGCAGTTTGGCACTAGCGTCGGGCAATGAGCAGTTCTTC | CASSLALASGNEQFF
- | TRBJ1-1 | TRBV29-1 | - | 13 | TGCAGCGTTGTGTGGGCCATGAACACTGAAGCTTTCTTT | CSVVWAMNTEAFF
- | TRBJ2-7 | TRBV7-2 | - | 18 | TGTGCCAGCAGCCAGCTTCCGTGGCCTACGGATGCCCTCTACGAGCAGTACTTC | CASSQLPWPTDALYEQYF
- | TRBJ2-7 | TRBV20-1 | few | 14 | TGCAGTGCCCACGACAGGAAAGGGCGCTACGAGCAGTACTTC | CSAHDRKGRYEQYF
- | TRBJ2-7 | TRBV5-1 | few | 13 | TGCGCCAGCAGCAACGGGAGTCCCAGCGAGCAGTACTTC | CASSNGSPSEQYF
TRBD1 | TRBJ1-2 | TRBV7-9 | - | 14 | TGTGCCAGCAGCTCCCGGGACAGGGGCCATGGCTACACCTTC | CASSSRDRGHGYTF